Each of the 30 T cell receptor beta chains below was sequenced from the same sample in a study of blood T cell repertoires in COVID-19. The protocol was immunoSEQ multiplex PCR, while the TCRdb copy is restricted to in-frame clones and leaves out a portion. The table includes some 200,000 clones, 75% to 95% detected once. The sequenced material came from peripheral blood. These receptors all come from a man over 45 with acute or convalescent COVID-19.

This clone has a single count. The chain uses TRBV19 and TRBJ1-2; TRBD1 matches 7 bases. CDR3 length: 14 amino acids. Germline values: CDR1 LNHDA, CDR2 SQIVND (reference sequence). Trimming removed 4 bases from V and 3 bases from J; junction bases left unmatched: 5. CDR3 residues: CASSTAGTDYGYTF. The CDR3 coding sequence is TGTGCCAGTAGTACTGCCGGGACAGACTATGGCTACACCTTC.

J is TRBJ1-2 and V is TRBV2; D might be TRBD1 (5 bases). The CDR3 spans 14 residues. Germline V gene lookup returns CDR1 SNHLY and CDR2 FYNNEI. V was cut by 3 bases and J by 3 bases, with 11 bases left in between. CDR3 region: CASSEEGQDYGYTF. The CDR3 DNA is TGTGCCAGCAGTGAGGAGGGGCAAGACTATGGCTACACCTTC.

V usage is TRBV9 and J usage is TRBJ1-5; D possibly corresponds to TRBD1 (5 bases). The CDR3 totals 14 residues. From germline, CDR1 is SGDLS and CDR2 YYNGEE. Trimming removed 4 bases at V and 4 bases at J, with 12 bases between. DNA of the CDR3: TGTGCCAGCAGCTCCGCCGGGGGGAATCAGCCCCAGCATTTT. Translated, it gives CASSSAGGNQPQHF.

The rearrangement uses TRBV7-8 and TRBJ1-1; 7 positions agree with TRBD1. Per the germline V gene, CDR1 is SGHVS and CDR2 is FQNEAQ. The V and J ends lost 5 bases and 8 bases, in that order; junction bases with no gene match: 8. This CDR3 has 13 amino acids. CDR3 DNA: TGTGCCAGCAGCGTCCGCCGGGACAGCGAAGCTTTCTTT. It yields the protein CASSVRRDSEAFF.

The chain joins TRBV11-2 to TRBJ1-6, with D unclear. Germline-derived CDR1 and CDR2 are SGHAT and FQNNGV. This CDR3 has 14 amino acids. V dropped 6 bases and J dropped 9 bases, with 15 bases sitting between them. The DNA for the CDR3 is TGTGCCAGCAGTTTGGACGGGAAGATTTCACCCCTCCACTTT. This sequence encodes CASSLDGKISPLHF.

The V gene is TRBV4-3, the J gene TRBJ1-1; D is perhaps TRBD1 (6 bases). CDR3 size: 17 residues. Deletions cut 0 bases from V and 5 bases from J, with 19 bases between. Germline V CDR1 and CDR2: LGHNA, YSLEER. CDR3 residues: CASSQDPDSYSRTEAFF. For the CDR3, the DNA is TGCGCCAGCAGCCAAGATCCGGACAGCTACTCGCGGACTGAAGCTTTCTTT.

In its sample, this clone was seen once. The chain joins TRBV5-6 to TRBJ2-3; D remains unclear. CDR1 and CDR2 from the germline V gene are SGHDT and YYEEEE. V was cut by 0 bases and J by 3 bases, with 17 bases left in between. The CDR3 runs 17 residues. The CDR3 DNA reads as TGTGCCAGCAGCTTGGTCGCCCCGCGGCCGATGACAGATACGCAGTATTTT. This translates into CASSLVAPRPMTDTQYF.

The chain couples TRBV30 to TRBJ2-7; D call uncertain. Germline CDR1 is GTSNPN and CDR2 is SVGIG (reference sequence). The CDR3 is made up of 13 amino acids. V shed 1 base and J shed 7 bases, with 14 bases lying between them. The CDR3 protein is CAWSAGFVGEQYV. The CDR3 DNA is TGTGCCTGGAGTGCCGGGTTCGTGGGTGAGCAGTACGTC.

The genes are TRBV28 and TRBJ1-1, with D possibly being TRBD1 (5 bases). The germline CDR1 and CDR2 sequences are MDHEN and SYDVKM. This CDR3 has 13 amino acids. V lost 3 bases and J 4 bases, leaving 9 bases between the germline ends. Written as DNA, the CDR3 is TGTGCCAGCAGTTTGAGCCAGGGCACTGAAGCTTTCTTT. Translated: CASSLSQGTEAFF.

The V gene is TRBV7-8, the J gene TRBJ2-3; 10 bases agree with TRBD2. The CDR3 sequence is 15 residues long. The J segment lost 4 bases and the V segment lost 3 bases, leaving 4 bases of the junction unmatched. From germline, CDR1 is SGHVS and CDR2 FQNEAQ. CDR3 DNA: TGTGCCAGCAGCTTCCTAGCGGGAGCCCCAGATACGCAGTATTTT. Protein: CASSFLAGAPDTQYF. The full variable domain, its missing parts supplied by reference TRBV7-8 and TRBJ2-3, is GAGVSQSPRYKVAKRGQDVALRCDPISGHVSLFWYQQALGQGPEFLTYFQNEAQLDKSGLPSDRFFAERPEGSVSTLKIQRTQQEDSAVYLCASSFLAGAPDTQYFGPGTRLTVL.

This chain links TRBV29-1 with TRBJ2-5; D may be TRBD2 (7 bases). The V end was cut by 5 bases, the J end by 0 bases, with 13 bases between. Germline CDR1 reads SQVTM; CDR2 reads ANQGSEA. This CDR3 is built from 14 residues. CDR3 nucleotide sequence: TGCAGCGTTTGTGGCGGGGGCTACCAAGAGACCCAGTACTTC. Amino acid sequence: CSVCGGGYQETQYF. Complete variable domain (other parts from reference TRBV29-1 and TRBJ2-5): SAVISQKPSRDICQRGTSLTIQCQVDSQVTMMFWYRQQPGQSLTLIATANQGSEATYESGFVIDKFPISRPNLTFSTLTVSNMSPEDSSIYLCSVCGGGYQETQYFGPGTRLLVL.

The chain is built from TRBV20-1 and TRBJ1-1, with a possible D match to TRBD1 (6 bases). The CDR3 runs 11 residues. Trimming took off 6 bases at V and 5 bases at J, with 10 bases between the two ends. In germline, CDR1 is DFQATT, CDR2 SNEGSKA (reference sequence). CDR3 region: CSARGGTEAFF. The CDR3 bases are TGCAGTGCAAGGGGGGGGACTGAAGCTTTCTTT.

The chain joins TRBV7-2 to TRBJ1-3; 8 bases match TRBD1. This CDR3 spans 15 amino acids. With 5 bases clipped from V and 4 bases from J, the junction kept 7 bases outside the gene matches. Looked up from germline, CDR1 is SGHTA and CDR2 is FQGNSA. The DNA of the CDR3 is TGTGCCAGCAGCACGAGGACAGGGAGGGGAAACACCATATATTTT. Translated: CASSTRTGRGNTIYF.

The rearrangement joins TRBV10-3 to TRBJ2-3, with 9 bases fitting TRBD2. V shed 6 bases, J shed 4 bases, and the junction held 5 bases outside the gene matches. This CDR3 is built from 14 residues. Germline lookup yields CDR1 ENHRY and CDR2 SYGVKD. The CDR3 coding sequence is TGTGCCATCAGAGTAGCGGGGGTTTCAGATACGCAGTATTTT. Its translation is CAIRVAGVSDTQYF.

V and J are TRBV7-9 and TRBJ2-3; TRBD2 aligns across 8 bases. Germline assignment: CDR1 SEHNR and CDR2 FQNEAQ (reference sequence). With V trimmed by 5 bases and J by 1 base, 8 bases remained unmatched. This CDR3 comprises 16 residues. CDR3 in amino acids: CASSGGLVFGTDTQYF. DNA for the CDR3: TGTGCCAGCAGCGGGGGACTAGTTTTTGGCACAGATACGCAGTATTTT.

V is TRBV28 and J is TRBJ1-1; TRBD1 is a possible D gene (5 bases). From germline, CDR1 is MDHEN and CDR2 SYDVKM. The CDR3 spans 16 residues. Trimming took off 5 bases at V and 4 bases at J, with 20 bases between the two ends. As DNA, the CDR3 is TGTGCCAGCAGTCAGTCCGGGAGAGCCGGGGGCACTGAAGCTTTCTTT. Amino acids: CASSQSGRAGGTEAFF.

The CDR3 region has the DNA TGTGCCAGCAGCGTAGACCGGGGCGGGGTTAATGAGCAGTTCTTC. It codes for CASSVDRGGVNEQFF. This chain connects TRBV9 to TRBJ2-1; weak D call: TRBD2 (6 bases). The germline CDR1 and CDR2 sequences are SGDLS and YYNGEE. This CDR3 comprises 15 residues. The germline V and J ends were trimmed by 0 bases and 7 bases, with 14 bases remaining between them.

V gene TRBV5-1 combines with J gene TRBJ1-4; a possible D gene is TRBD1 (5 bases). CDR1 is SGHRS, CDR2 YFSETQ, per germline. This CDR3 region has 18 residues. The V end lost 1 base, the J end lost 5 bases, and 21 bases lay between the germline ends. Here the CDR3 reads CASSLSTNTDSGNEKLFF. CDR3 nucleotide sequence: TGCGCCAGCAGCTTGTCAACCAACACAGACAGCGGGAATGAAAAACTGTTTTTT.

The chain employs TRBV3-1 (or the pseudogene TRBV3-2) and TRBJ1-4; D is perhaps TRBD1 (5 bases). There are 12 residues in the CDR3. The V gene's germline CDR1 is LGHDT and CDR2 YNNKEL (reference sequence). V was trimmed by 1 base and J by 10 bases, leaving 7 bases between them. This CDR3 is CASSQGGTKLFF. In DNA form, the CDR3 reads TGTGCCAGCAGCCAAGGCGGGACAAAACTGTTTTTT.

This chain uses TRBV5-1 with TRBJ1-2, with D maybe TRBD1 (6 bases). Trimming cost V 4 bases and J 4 bases, with 11 bases left between them. The CDR3 is 13 amino acids. CDR1 SGHRS and CDR2 YFSETQ come from the germline V gene. The CDR3 here is CASSQGGGYGYTF. The CDR3 DNA sequence: TGCGCCAGCAGCCAAGGGGGTGGCTATGGCTACACCTTC.

The chain couples TRBV11-3 to TRBJ2-1; TRBD2 matches 7 bases. Germline CDR1 reads SGHNT; CDR2 reads YENEEA. Trimming at V came to 5 bases and at J to 3 bases, leaving 7 bases not matched to a gene. CDR3 length: 15 residues. CDR3 DNA sequence: TGTGCCAGCAGCCTCAGCGGGGATAACTACAATGAGCAGTTCTTC. It translates to CASSLSGDNYNEQFF.

This clone has only one observation. The chain is built from TRBV3-1 (or the pseudogene TRBV3-2) and TRBJ1-5, with D perhaps TRBD1 (6 bases). The CDR3 has 16 amino acids. Trimming removed 4 bases from V and 5 bases from J, with 18 bases in between. CDR1 is LGHDT and CDR2 is YNNKEL in the germline V gene (reference sequence). The CDR3 here is CASSPSHREPYQPQHF. The DNA for the CDR3 is TGTGCCAGCAGCCCGTCGCACAGGGAACCATATCAGCCCCAGCATTTT.

This clone was observed a single time. V and J are TRBV19 and TRBJ1-4; 8 bases are a match to TRBD1. V shed 7 bases, J shed 5 bases, and the junction held 6 bases outside the gene matches. In germline, CDR1 is LNHDA, CDR2 SQIVND (reference sequence). The CDR3 extends over 14 amino acids. CDR3: CASKRGTGNEKLFF. The CDR3 DNA is TGTGCCAGTAAGAGGGGGACAGGCAATGAAAAACTGTTTTTT.

The chain links TRBV6-5 to TRBJ1-3; 7 nucleotides match TRBD1. With V trimmed by 2 bases and J by 0 bases, 4 bases remained unmatched. Germline V gene lookup returns CDR1 MNHEY and CDR2 SVGAGI. This CDR3 is 16 amino acids long. The CDR3 nucleotides are TGTGCCAGCAGTTACAGCCAGGGGGGCTCTGGAAACACCATATATTTT. This gives the protein CASSYSQGGSGNTIYF.

The V gene is TRBV28, the J gene TRBJ1-5; TRBD1 agrees at 7 bases. CDR3 length: 16 residues. V lost 7 bases, J lost 3 bases, and 12 bases stayed unmatched. Germline V gene data show CDR1 as MDHEN and CDR2 as SYDVKM. DNA of the CDR3: TGTGCCAGCAATGGGGACAGCCTATATCCCAATCAGCCCCAGCATTTT. It is translated as CASNGDSLYPNQPQHF.

This clone appeared once. The J gene is TRBJ1-1, the V gene TRBV7-8, with D uncertain. Trimming pared 1 base from V and 4 bases from J, leaving 4 bases between. The germline gives CDR1 SGHVS, CDR2 FQNEAQ. This CDR3 is 12 amino acids long. CDR3: CASSLGSTEAFF. CDR3 nucleotide sequence: TGTGCCAGCAGCTTAGGTAGCACTGAAGCTTTCTTT.

This chain joins TRBV11-2 and TRBJ1-1; 9 bases map to TRBD1. This CDR3 comprises 18 residues. Germline CDR1 and CDR2: SGHAT and FQNNGV. Trimming removed 3 bases from V and 0 bases from J; junction bases left unmatched: 11. CDR3 sequence: CASSFATGGGVLNTEAFF. The CDR3 nucleotides read TGTGCCAGCAGCTTCGCGACAGGGGGGGGAGTTTTGAACACTGAAGCTTTCTTT.

The chain links TRBV12-5 to TRBJ2-1; D not resolved. The CDR3 loop spans 12 amino acids. The germline V gene encodes CDR1 LGHNT and CDR2 FRNRAP. Trimming stripped 1 base from V and 9 bases from J, with 7 bases between. Here the CDR3 reads CASGLGGSEQFF. CDR3 nucleotide sequence: TGTGCTAGTGGTTTGGGAGGAAGTGAGCAGTTCTTC.

The chain recombines TRBV20-1 with TRBJ2-1, with unresolved D. The CDR3 runs 11 residues. The V end lost 7 bases, the J end lost 3 bases, and 7 bases lay between the germline ends. Germline lookup yields CDR1 DFQATT and CDR2 SNEGSKA (reference sequence). Here the CDR3 DNA reads TGCAGTGTCGCCAGCTACAATGAGCAGTTCTTC. The encoded protein is CSVASYNEQFF.

The rearrangement joins TRBV6-5 to TRBJ1-3; TRBD1 is a possible D gene (6 bases). Trimming pared 7 bases from V and 0 bases from J, leaving 13 bases between. The CDR3 length is 15 residues. CDR1 MNHEY and CDR2 SVGAGI come from the germline V gene. The CDR3, as DNA: TGTGCCAGCACCCCAGGGGCGGCCTCTGGAAACACCATATATTTT. It yields the protein CASTPGAASGNTIYF.